A single T cell receptor beta chain is shown here with its context. The antigen is undetermined. This sample was taken from a study of OX40 agonist ivuxolimab in advanced cancers. The overall study: In this trial design, patients received ivuxolimab intravenously at 0.01 to 10 mg/kg every 2 weeks.

Measured with immunoSEQ multiplex PCR; TCRdb has only the in-frame clones, and not every one. This sample carries about 83,000 clones, approximately 83% of them seen once, and the ten largest clones take 0.5% to 0.8%. Looked up from germline, CDR1 is GTSNPN and CDR2 is SVGIG (reference sequence). The CDR3 consists of 16 residues. The trim removed 3 bases at V and 4 bases at J, leaving 7 bases unmatched. Whole-study findings and limits: Patients with a partial response at 0.1-3.0 mg/kg had among the lowest clonal expansion.

This receptor was taken from an adult with an advanced solid tumor such as melanoma, head and neck, liver or kidney cancer. This specimen was CD4+ or CD8+ T cells sorted from blood, taken in a trial of the OX40 agonist ivuxolimab. The chain couples TRBV30 to TRBJ2-7, with 15 bases matching TRBD2. CDR3 nucleotides: TGTGCCTGGAGCGGACTAGCGGGGGGGCCATTATACGAGCAGTACTTC. It codes for CAWSGLAGGPLYEQYF.